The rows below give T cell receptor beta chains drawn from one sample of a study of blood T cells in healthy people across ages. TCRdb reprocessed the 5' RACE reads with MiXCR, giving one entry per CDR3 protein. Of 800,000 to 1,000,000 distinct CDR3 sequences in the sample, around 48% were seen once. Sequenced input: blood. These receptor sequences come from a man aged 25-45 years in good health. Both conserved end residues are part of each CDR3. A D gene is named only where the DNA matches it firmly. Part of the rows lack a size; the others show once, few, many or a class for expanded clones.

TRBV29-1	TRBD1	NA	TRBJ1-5	CSARQGESQPQHF	TGCAGCGCTCGACAGGGGGAAAGTCAGCCCCAGCATTTT
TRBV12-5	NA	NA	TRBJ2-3	CASGLDGALGDTQYF	TGTGCTAGTGGTTTGGACGGGGCTCTCGGGGATACGCAGTATTTT
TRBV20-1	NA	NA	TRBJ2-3	CSAPGTGLDTQYF	TGCAGTGCCCCCGGGACCGGACTTGATACGCAGTATTTT
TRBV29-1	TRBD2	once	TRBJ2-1	CSVESPRLAGGIQETQFF	TGCAGCGTTGAAAGTCCGCGCCTAGCGGGGGGGATTCAAGAGACCCAGTTCTTC
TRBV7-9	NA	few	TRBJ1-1	CASSFLDTEAFF	TGTGCCAGCAGCTTTTTGGACACTGAAGCTTTCTTT
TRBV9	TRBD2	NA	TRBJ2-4	CASSELANQNIQYF	TGTGCCAGCAGCGAACTAGCGAACCAAAACATTCAGTACTTC
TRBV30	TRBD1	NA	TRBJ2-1	CAWSHPGQPITGEQFF	TGTGCCTGGAGTCATCCGGGACAGCCTATTACCGGGGAGCAGTTCTTC
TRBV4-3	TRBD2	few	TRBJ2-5	CASSQDQTSLETQYF	TGCGCCAGCAGCCAGGATCAGACTAGCCTGGAGACCCAGTACTTC
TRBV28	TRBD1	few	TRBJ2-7	CASSLPGQAREQYF	TGTGCCAGCAGTTTACCCGGACAGGCGCGTGAGCAGTACTTC
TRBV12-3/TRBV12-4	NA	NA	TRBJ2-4	CASSLFGLAKNIQYF	TGTGCCAGCAGTTTATTTGGGTTAGCCAAAAACATTCAGTACTTC
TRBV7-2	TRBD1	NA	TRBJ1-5	CASRQDRAQPQHF	TGTGCCAGCAGACAGGACAGGGCTCAGCCCCAGCATTTT
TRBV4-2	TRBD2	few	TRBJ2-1	CASSPTSGEPYNEQFF	TGTGCCAGCAGCCCTACTAGCGGGGAGCCCTACAATGAGCAGTTCTTC
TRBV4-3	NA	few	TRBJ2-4	CASSQRGGTLAKNIQYF	TGCGCCAGCAGCCAAAGGGGTGGGACGCTAGCCAAAAACATTCAGTACTTC
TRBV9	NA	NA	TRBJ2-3	CASSVEGGRQDTQYF	TGTGCCAGCAGCGTAGAGGGGGGGCGGCAAGATACGCAGTATTTT
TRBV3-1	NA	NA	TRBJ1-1	CASNHPDTNTEAFF	TGTGCCAGCAACCACCCGGACACGAACACTGAAGCTTTCTTT
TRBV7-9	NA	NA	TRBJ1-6	CAGSLGSWSYNSPLHF	TGTGCCGGCAGCTTAGGGTCTTGGTCATATAATTCACCCCTCCACTTT
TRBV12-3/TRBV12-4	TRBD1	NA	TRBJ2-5	CASNSGTGGETQYF	TGTGCCAGCAACTCCGGGACAGGGGGAGAGACCCAGTACTTC
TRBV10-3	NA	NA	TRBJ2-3	CAISPGGWADTQYF	TGTGCCATCAGTCCAGGAGGATGGGCAGATACGCAGTATTTT
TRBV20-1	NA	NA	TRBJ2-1	CSARPYNEQFF	TGCAGTGCTAGGCCATACAATGAGCAGTTCTTC
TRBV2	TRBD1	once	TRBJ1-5	CASSASGGRNQPQHF	TGTGCCAGCAGTGCCTCAGGGGGTAGGAATCAGCCCCAGCATTTT
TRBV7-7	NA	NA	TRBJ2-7	CASSAPEVSYEQYF	TGTGCTAGCAGCGCCCCAGAGGTCTCCTACGAGCAGTACTTC
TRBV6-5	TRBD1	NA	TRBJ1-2	CASSYLGQGRTNYGYTF	TGTGCCAGCAGTTACTTGGGACAGGGGCGAACTAACTATGGCTACACCTTC
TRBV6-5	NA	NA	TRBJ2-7	CASSQYAGYEQYF	TGTGCCAGCAGCCAATATGCGGGCTACGAGCAGTACTTC
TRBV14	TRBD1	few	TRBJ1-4	CASSEQGTNEKLFF	TGTGCCAGCAGCGAACAGGGGACTAATGAAAAACTGTTTTTT
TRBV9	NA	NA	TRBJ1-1	CASSVVPGEVTEAFF	TGTGCCAGCAGCGTAGTACCAGGGGAGGTCACTGAAGCTTTCTTT
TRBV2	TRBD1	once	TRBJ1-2	CASRTQTGSHGYTF	TGTGCCAGCAGGACCCAGACAGGGTCCCACGGCTACACCTTC
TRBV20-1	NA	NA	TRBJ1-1	CSAEGGGINTEAFF	TGCAGTGCAGAGGGGGGCGGAATCAACACTGAAGCTTTCTTT
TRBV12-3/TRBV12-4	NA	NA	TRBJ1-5	CASAYSNQPQHF	TGTGCCAGCGCCTATAGCAATCAGCCCCAGCATTTT
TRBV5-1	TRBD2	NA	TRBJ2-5	CASSLELAKETQYF	TGCGCCAGCAGCTTGGAACTAGCGAAAGAGACCCAGTACTTC
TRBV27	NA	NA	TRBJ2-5	CASSPSGSRGEQYF	TGTGCCAGCAGTCCCTCGGGCTCCAGAGGGGAGCAGTACTTC
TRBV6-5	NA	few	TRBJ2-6	CASSYQFDSGANVLTF	TGTGCCAGCAGTTACCAGTTCGACTCTGGGGCCAACGTCCTGACTTTC
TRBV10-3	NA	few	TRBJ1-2	CAITRANYGYTF	TGTGCCATCACCCGAGCTAACTATGGCTACACCTTC
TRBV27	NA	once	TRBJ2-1	CASSWTRYNEQFF	TGTGCCAGCAGTTGGACTCGTTACAATGAGCAGTTCTTC
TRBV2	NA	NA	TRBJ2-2	CASRLAPGYTGELFF	TGTGCCAGCAGGCTTGCTCCAGGGTACACCGGGGAGCTGTTTTTT
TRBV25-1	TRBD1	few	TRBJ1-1	CASSDPTGFSTEAFF	TGTGCCAGCAGTGATCCGACAGGGTTTTCAACTGAAGCTTTCTTT
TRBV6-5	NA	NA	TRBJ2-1	CASSWRSSYNEQFF	TGTGCCAGCAGCTGGCGTAGCTCCTACAATGAGCAGTTCTTC
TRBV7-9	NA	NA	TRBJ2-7	CASSFGSGPYEQYF	TGTGCCAGCAGCTTCGGGTCAGGTCCCTACGAGCAGTACTTC
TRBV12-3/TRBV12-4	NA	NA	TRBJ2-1	CASTLSGGRNEQFF	TGTGCCAGCACTCTTAGTGGGGGGAGGAATGAGCAGTTCTTC
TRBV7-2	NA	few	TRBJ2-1	CASSLRSPSEQFF	TGTGCCAGCAGCTTAAGGAGCCCATCTGAGCAGTTCTTC
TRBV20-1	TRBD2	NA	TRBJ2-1	CSAIAGGISYEQFF	TGCAGTGCTATAGCGGGGGGGATCTCCTACGAGCAGTTCTTC
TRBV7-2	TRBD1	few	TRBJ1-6	CASSLQTGPKSPLHF	TGTGCCAGCAGCTTACAGACAGGGCCGAAATCACCCCTCCACTTT